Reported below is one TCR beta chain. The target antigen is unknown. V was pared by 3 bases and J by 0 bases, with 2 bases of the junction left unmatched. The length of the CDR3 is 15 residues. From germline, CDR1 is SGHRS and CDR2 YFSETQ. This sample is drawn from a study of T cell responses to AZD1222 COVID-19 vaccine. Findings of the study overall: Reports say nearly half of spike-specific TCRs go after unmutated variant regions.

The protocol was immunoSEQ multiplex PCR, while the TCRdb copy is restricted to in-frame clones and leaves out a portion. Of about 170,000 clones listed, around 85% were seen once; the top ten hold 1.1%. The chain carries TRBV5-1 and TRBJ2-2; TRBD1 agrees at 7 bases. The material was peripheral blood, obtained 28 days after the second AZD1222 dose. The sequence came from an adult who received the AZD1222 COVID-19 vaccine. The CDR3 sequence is CASSSGTANTGELFF. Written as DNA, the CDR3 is TGCGCCAGCAGCTCCGGGACAGCGAACACCGGGGAGCTGTTTTTT. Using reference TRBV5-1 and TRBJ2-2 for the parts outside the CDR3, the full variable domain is KAGVTQTPRYLIKTRGQQVTLSCSPISGHRSVSWYQQTPGQGLQFLFEYFSETQRNKGNFPGRFSGRQFSNSRSEMNVSTLELGDSALYLCASSSGTANTGELFFGEGSRLTVL.